The 24 T cell receptor beta chains presented below share a single source sample, sequenced in a study of neurological immune-mediated disorders. The time point: longitudinal time-point 2. TCRdb passed the 5' RACE reads through MiXCR, listing each CDR3 protein once. The data contain approximately 85,000 distinct CDR3 sequences, around 13% of them singletons. Sequencing used PBMCs. The receptors shown here come from a female donor with HTLV-1-associated myelopathy (HAM/TSP).

This clonotype was recorded at least ten times. CDR3 sequence (DNA): TGCGCCAGCAGCGAGCTAGCGACGCAAGAGACCCAGTACTTC. It codes for CASSELATQETQYF. The chain joins TRBV5-1 to TRBJ2-5; a weak D match, TRBD2 (6 bases). CDR1 is SGHRS, CDR2 YFSETQ, per germline. The CDR3 totals 14 residues. V lost 4 bases and J 2 bases, leaving 12 bases between the germline ends. Full variable domain (missing parts from reference TRBV5-1 and TRBJ2-5): KAGVTQTPRYLIKTRGQQVTLSCSPISGHRSVSWYQQTPGQGLQFLFEYFSETQRNKGNFPGRFSGRQFSNSRSEMNVSTLELGDSALYLCASSELATQETQYFGPGTRLLVL.

This clonotype was detected many times. The rearrangement links TRBV15 to TRBJ1-2; D is perhaps TRBD1 (5 bases). The CDR3 consists of 14 residues. Trimming took off 1 base at V and 8 bases at J, with 14 bases between the two ends. Per germline, CDR1 LNHNV and CDR2 YYDKDF (reference sequence). CDR3 DNA sequence: TGTGCCACCAGCAGAGGGTCAGGGTTAGGAGGCTACACCTTC. This codes for CATSRGSGLGGYTF.

In this sample, this clonotype turned up many times. The V gene is TRBV21-1, the J gene TRBJ2-4; the D call of TRBD1 is as the table states it, not checked on the DNA. TRBV21-1 constitutes a pseudogene. The CDR3 has 15 amino acids. The CDR3 nucleotides read TGTGCCAGCATCCTCGACAGGGAGGCAAAAAACATTCAGTACTTC. It encodes CASILDREAKNIQYF.

This clonotype was observed at least ten times. The chain couples TRBV28 to TRBJ2-3; TRBD1 might be the D (5 bases). Trimming removed 5 bases at V and 6 bases at J, with 18 bases between. The germline gives CDR1 MDHEN, CDR2 SYDVKM. The CDR3 is 15 amino acids. CDR3 residues: CASSPPNRSKDTQYF. The DNA of the CDR3 is TGTGCCAGCAGTCCCCCAAACAGGAGTAAGGATACGCAGTATTTT.

The rearrangement uses TRBV4-2 and TRBJ2-1; 11 bases map to TRBD2. J gave up 8 bases and V 1 base, and 4 bases lay outside the gene matches. The CDR3 spans 15 residues. Per germline, CDR1 LGHNA and CDR2 YNFKEQ. In DNA form, the CDR3 reads TGTGCCAGCAGCCAAGGGCTAGCGGGGGGACATGAGCAGTTCTTC. Translated: CASSQGLAGGHEQFF.

This clonotype was seen ten or more times. The rearrangement joins TRBV5-1 to TRBJ2-1, with a weak D call TRBD2 (6 bases). CDR3 size: 12 residues. Trimming stripped 4 bases from V and 8 bases from J, with 10 bases between. The germline CDR1 and CDR2 sequences are SGHRS and YFSETQ. CDR3: CASSRGTDEQFF. The CDR3 DNA reads TGCGCCAGCAGCCGGGGGACCGATGAGCAGTTCTTC.

There are many counts of this clonotype. V usage is TRBV5-1 and J usage is TRBJ2-7, with 9 bases aligning to TRBD1. V shed 0 bases, J shed 3 bases, and the junction held 1 base outside the gene matches. This CDR3 spans 14 amino acids. CDR1 SGHRS and CDR2 YFSETQ come from the germline V gene. Here the CDR3 reads CASSLGGQGYEQYF. In DNA form, the CDR3 reads TGCGCCAGCAGCTTGGGGGGACAGGGCTACGAGCAGTACTTC.

This clonotype came up many times. This chain connects TRBV7-2 to TRBJ2-5; 10 positions agree with TRBD2. The germline gives CDR1 SGHTA, CDR2 FQGNSA. This CDR3 contains 16 residues. With 0 bases clipped from V and 2 bases from J, the junction kept 3 bases outside the gene matches. CDR3 DNA sequence: TGTGCCAGCAGCTTAGCTCGGACTAGCGGACAAGAGACCCAGTACTTC. It encodes CASSLARTSGQETQYF. Supplemented by reference TRBV7-2 and TRBJ2-5, the full variable domain reads GAGVSQSPSNKVTEKGKDVELRCDPISGHTALYWYRQSLGQGLEFLIYFQGNSAPDKSGLPSDRFSAERTGGSVSTLTIQRTQQEDSAVYLCASSLARTSGQETQYFGPGTRLLVL.

Details on this clonotype: A single base separates this from a much larger clone, so it may be a read error. The J gene is TRBJ2-1, the V gene TRBV7-7; D remains ambiguous. This CDR3 contains 15 residues. The germline gives CDR1 SSHAT, CDR2 FNYEAQ (reference sequence). The CDR3 spells CVSSLDFGAYNEQFF. CDR3 DNA: TGTGTCAGCAGCTTAGACTTTGGAGCATACAATGAGCAGTTCTTC.

This clonotype was recorded at least ten times. This chain links TRBV12-3 or TRBV12-4 with TRBJ1-5, with D perhaps TRBD1 (6 bases). This CDR3 has 15 amino acids. Between the trimmed V and J ends, which lost 3 bases and 2 bases, there was a span of 11 bases. This CDR3 reads CASSFYRDGNQPQHF. CDR3 coding DNA: TGTGCCAGCAGTTTTTACAGGGACGGCAATCAGCCCCAGCATTTT.

The CDR3 DNA is TGCGCCAGCAGCTTTTTAGCGGGGGGATCCCAAGAGACCCAGTACTTC. This encodes CASSFLAGGSQETQYF. The V call is TRBV5-1, the J call TRBJ2-5; 10 positions match TRBD2. CDR1 SGHRS and CDR2 YFSETQ come from the germline V gene. J gave up 1 base and V 2 bases, and 5 bases lay outside the gene matches. The CDR3 loop spans 16 amino acids.

In its sample, this clonotype was seen a few times. The V gene is TRBV9, the J gene TRBJ2-7; D uncertain. V was pared by 4 bases and J by 0 bases, with 14 bases between. The CDR3 is 15 amino acids. Per germline, CDR1 SGDLS and CDR2 YYNGEE. The CDR3 DNA follows: TGTGCCAGCAGCCCCCAGGTGTCAAGCTCCTACGAGCAGTACTTC. Its protein product is CASSPQVSSSYEQYF.

This clonotype was recorded at least ten times. The chain uses TRBV5-1 and TRBJ2-2; unclear D gene. This CDR3 region has 15 residues. CDR1 is SGHRS, CDR2 YFSETQ, per germline. Trimming removed 3 bases at V and 4 bases at J, with 13 bases between. In nucleotides, the CDR3 is TGCGCCAGCAGCTCCAAGACCGGTCTCACCGGGGAGCTGTTTTTT. Protein: CASSSKTGLTGELFF.

This clonotype was detected many times. V is TRBV2 and J is TRBJ1-1; D might be TRBD1 (6 bases). CDR1 is SNHLY and CDR2 is FYNNEI in the germline V gene. The germline V and J ends were trimmed by 4 bases and 6 bases, with 18 bases remaining between them. CDR3 length equals 15 residues. CDR3 sequence reads: CASSVETGGVAEAFF. The DNA for the CDR3 is TGTGCCAGCAGTGTAGAGACTGGGGGCGTCGCTGAAGCTTTCTTT.

This clonotype was seen at least ten times. The V gene is TRBV7-9, the J gene TRBJ1-1; 7 nucleotides agree with TRBD1. V shed 5 bases and J 0 bases; nucleotides not matched to a gene: 6. CDR3 length: 15 amino acids. Germline assignment: CDR1 SEHNR and CDR2 FQNEAQ (reference sequence). CDR3 DNA sequence: TGTGCCAGCAGCCCCCAGGGGGGAGTGAACACTGAAGCTTTCTTT. It yields the protein CASSPQGGVNTEAFF. Using reference TRBV7-9 and TRBJ1-1 for the parts outside the CDR3, the full variable domain is DTGVSQNPRHKITKRGQNVTFRCDPISEHNRLYWYRQTLGQGPEFLTYFQNEAQLEKSRLLSDRFSAERPKGSFSTLEIQRTEQGDSAMYLCASSPQGGVNTEAFFGQGTRLTVV.

This clonotype was seen repeatedly, ten times or more. V usage is TRBV7-9 and J usage is TRBJ2-2, with D maybe TRBD1 (6 bases). CDR1 SEHNR and CDR2 FQNEAQ come from the germline V gene (reference sequence). V gave up 11 bases and J gave up 5 bases, with 18 bases separating them. The CDR3 loop spans 14 amino acids. CDR3 sequence reads: CALPPDRKTGELFF. DNA of the CDR3: TGTGCCCTACCGCCGGACAGAAAGACCGGGGAGCTGTTTTTT.

This clonotype was detected ten times or more. The rearrangement uses TRBV6-2 or TRBV6-3 and TRBJ2-7; no clear D gene. The CDR3 extends over 15 amino acids. Germline V gene data show CDR1 as MNHEY and CDR2 as SVGEGT. Between the trimmed V and J ends, which lost 5 bases and 5 bases, there was a span of 19 bases. CDR3 sequence reads: CASSDWVASLDEQYF. DNA of the CDR3: TGTGCCAGCAGTGACTGGGTTGCGAGTTTGGACGAGCAGTACTTC.

This clonotype was observed at least ten times. This chain connects TRBV4-1 to TRBJ2-4, with 8 bases fitting TRBD1. Trimming cost V 3 bases and J 0 bases; bases outside gene matches: 10. Germline CDR1 MGHRA, CDR2 YSYEKL. The CDR3 loop spans 18 amino acids. The CDR3 nucleotides are TGCGCCAGCAGCCACTTAAAACAGGGGGAGGTAGCCAAAAACATTCAGTACTTC. Translated, it gives CASSHLKQGEVAKNIQYF.

This clonotype was counted only a few times. This chain joins TRBV5-1 and TRBJ1-1; D may be TRBD1 (5 bases). CDR3 length equals 16 residues. Trimming shortened V by 4 bases and J by 3 bases, and 19 bases separated the two germline ends. Per the germline V gene, CDR1 is SGHRS and CDR2 is YFSETQ. CDR3 in DNA: TGCGCCAGCAGCCCCGGGACTTCAGCAAGGGACACTGAAGCTTTCTTT. Its translation: CASSPGTSARDTEAFF.

This clonotype was detected ten times or more. This chain joins TRBV20-1 and TRBJ2-7; D is possibly TRBD1 (6 bases). The CDR3 runs to 14 residues. V shed 0 bases and J shed 3 bases, with 12 bases lying between them. The V gene's germline CDR1 is DFQATT and CDR2 SNEGSKA (reference sequence). CDR3 sequence reads: CSARETGRGYEQYF. CDR3 nucleotides: TGCAGTGCTAGAGAAACAGGGCGAGGCTACGAGCAGTACTTC.

This clonotype was seen many times. The chain joins TRBV15 to TRBJ2-3, with D unresolved. The germline V gene encodes CDR1 LNHNV and CDR2 YYDKDF (reference sequence). CDR3 length equals 11 residues. V was trimmed by 4 bases and J by 5 bases, leaving 4 bases between them. The CDR3 loop reads CATSNGDTQYF. As DNA, the CDR3 is TGTGCCACCAGCAACGGAGATACGCAGTATTTT. Combining the CDR3 with reference TRBV15 and TRBJ2-3 gives the whole variable domain DAMVIQNPRYQVTQFGKPVTLSCSQTLNHNVMYWYQQKSSQAPKLLFHYYDKDFNNEADTPDNFQSRRPNTSFCFLDIRSPGLGDTAMYLCATSNGDTQYFGPGTRLTVL.

In the case of this clonotype: This may stem from a read error, because a much larger clone lies one nucleotide away. V and J are TRBV12-3 or TRBV12-4 and TRBJ1-1, with D tentatively TRBD1 (5 bases). This CDR3 contains 15 residues. V was cut by 0 bases and J by 3 bases, with 11 bases left in between. This chain's CDR3 is CASSLARVGHTEAFF. CDR3 coding DNA: TGTGCCAGCAGTTTAGCCAGGGTTGGCCACACTGAAGCTTTCTTT.

As to this clonotype: A much larger clonotype is one base distant, so this may be a read error. The chain is built from TRBV5-1 and TRBJ2-3; D ambiguous. The CDR3 length is 14 residues. V was pared by 7 bases and J by 2 bases, with 14 bases between. Germline V gene lookup returns CDR1 SGHRS and CDR2 YFSETQ. The CDR3 DNA follows: TGCGCCAGCCGGCTTGGGTACAACACAGATACGCAGTATTTT. This encodes CASRLGYNTDTQYF.

This clonotype was seen ten or more times. The chain is built from TRBV5-1 and TRBJ2-5; possibly TRBD1 or TRBD2 for D (5 bases each). Germline V gene lookup returns CDR1 SGHRS and CDR2 YFSETQ. The CDR3 contains 16 residues. The V end was cut by 0 bases, the J end by 4 bases, with 16 bases between. The DNA for the CDR3 is TGCGCCAGCAGCTTGGATACGGGGCGCCCCCCAGAGACCCAGTACTTC. This codes for CASSLDTGRPPETQYF.